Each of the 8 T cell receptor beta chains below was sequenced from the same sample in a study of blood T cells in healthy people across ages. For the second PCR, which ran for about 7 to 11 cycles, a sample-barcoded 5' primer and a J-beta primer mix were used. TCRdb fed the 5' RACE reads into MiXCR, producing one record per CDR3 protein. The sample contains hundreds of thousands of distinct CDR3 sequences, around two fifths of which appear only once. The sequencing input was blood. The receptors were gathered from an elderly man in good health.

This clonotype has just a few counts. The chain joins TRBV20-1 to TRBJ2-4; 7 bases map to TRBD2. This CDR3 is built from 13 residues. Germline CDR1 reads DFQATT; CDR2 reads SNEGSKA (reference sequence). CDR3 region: CSPRGGRGNIQYF. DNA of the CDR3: TGCAGCCCTCGCGGCGGGAGAGGAAACATTCAGTACTTC.

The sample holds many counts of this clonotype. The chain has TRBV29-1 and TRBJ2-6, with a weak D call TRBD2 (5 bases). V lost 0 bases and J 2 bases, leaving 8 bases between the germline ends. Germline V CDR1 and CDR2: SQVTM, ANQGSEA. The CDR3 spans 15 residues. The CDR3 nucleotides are TGCAGCGTTGAAGATCGACTAACTGGGGCCAACGTCCTGACTTTC. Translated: CSVEDRLTGANVLTF.

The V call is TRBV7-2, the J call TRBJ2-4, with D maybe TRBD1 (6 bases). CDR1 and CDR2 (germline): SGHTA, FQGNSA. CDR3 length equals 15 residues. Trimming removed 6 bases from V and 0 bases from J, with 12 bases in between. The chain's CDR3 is CASRQGYIAKNIQYF. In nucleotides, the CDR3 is TGTGCCAGCAGACAGGGATACATAGCCAAAAACATTCAGTACTTC.

CDR3: CASSWDTREGNQPQHF. CDR3 sequence (DNA): TGTGCCAGCAGTTGGGACACCAGGGAGGGTAATCAGCCCCAGCATTTT. The chain couples TRBV6-2 or TRBV6-3 to TRBJ1-5, with D perhaps matching TRBD1 (6 bases). V was trimmed by 4 bases and J by 4 bases, leaving 17 bases between them. Germline lookup yields CDR1 MNHEY and CDR2 SVGEGT. This CDR3 contains 16 residues.

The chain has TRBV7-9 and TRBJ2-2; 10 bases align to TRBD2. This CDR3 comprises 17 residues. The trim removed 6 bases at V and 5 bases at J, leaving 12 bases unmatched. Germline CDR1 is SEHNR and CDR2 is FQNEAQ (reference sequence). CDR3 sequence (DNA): TGTGCCAGCAGTAGTCTTCCGGGACTAGCGAGGACCGGGGAGCTGTTTTTT. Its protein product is CASSSLPGLARTGELFF. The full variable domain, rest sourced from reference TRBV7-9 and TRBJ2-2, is DTGVSQNPRHKITKRGQNVTFRCDPISEHNRLYWYRQTLGQGPEFLTYFQNEAQLEKSRLLSDRFSAERPKGSFSTLEIQRTEQGDSAMYLCASSSLPGLARTGELFFGEGSRLTVL.

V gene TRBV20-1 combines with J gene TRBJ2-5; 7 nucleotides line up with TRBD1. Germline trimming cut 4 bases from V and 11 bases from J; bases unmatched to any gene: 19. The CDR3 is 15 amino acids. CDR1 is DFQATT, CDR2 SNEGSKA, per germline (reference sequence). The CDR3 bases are TGCAGTGCTACTTCCCTGACAGGGTTCCCGTCTGGGCAGTACTTC. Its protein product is CSATSLTGFPSGQYF.

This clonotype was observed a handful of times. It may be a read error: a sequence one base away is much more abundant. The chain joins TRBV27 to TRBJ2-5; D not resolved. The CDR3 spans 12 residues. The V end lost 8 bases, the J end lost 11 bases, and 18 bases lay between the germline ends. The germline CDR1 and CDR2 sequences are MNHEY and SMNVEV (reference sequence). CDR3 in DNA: TGTGCCAGCTCTCCTGGATACAATGAGCAGTACTTC. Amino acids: CASSPGYNEQYF.

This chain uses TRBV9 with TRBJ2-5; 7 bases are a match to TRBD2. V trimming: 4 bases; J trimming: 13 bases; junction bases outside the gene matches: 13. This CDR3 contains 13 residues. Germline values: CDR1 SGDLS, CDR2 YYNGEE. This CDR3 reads CASSRSPTGGSYF. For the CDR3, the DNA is TGTGCCAGCAGCCGGAGCCCTACCGGGGGGTCGTACTTC. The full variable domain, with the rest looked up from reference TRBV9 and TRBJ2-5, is DSGVTQTPKHLITATGQRVTLRCSPRSGDLSVYWYQQSLDQGLQFLIQYYNGEERAKGNILERFSAQQFPDLHSELNLSSLELGDSALYFCASSRSPTGGSYFGPGTRLLVL.